Listed below are T cell receptor beta chains from one sample, sequenced in a study of blood T cell repertoires in COVID-19. Assay: immunoSEQ multiplex PCR; the TCRdb copy retains only in-frame clones and omits some. The top ten clones hold about 7.3% of a sample with some 350,000 clones, about nine tenths of them seen once. The specimen sequenced was peripheral blood. The receptor set was obtained from an older woman with COVID-19, enrolled during active disease. Both conserved end residues are part of each CDR3. The D gene is left open where the match is weak. Some rows mark clone size as missing; the rest say once, few, many or name a class of expanded clone.

J gene | D gene | V gene | clone size | CDR3 protein | CDR3 DNA
TRBJ1-6 | - | TRBV12-3/TRBV12-4 | - | CASSFGNSPLHF | TGTGCCAGCAGTTTTGGCAATTCACCCCTCCACTTT
TRBJ2-1 | - | TRBV28 | - | CASSAARVGNNEQFF | TGTGCCAGCAGTGCGGCCAGGGTGGGGAACAATGAGCAGTTCTTC
TRBJ1-2 | - | TRBV6-5 | - | CASSQQVNYGYTF | TGTGCCAGCAGCCAACAAGTCAACTATGGCTACACCTTC
TRBJ2-7 | TRBD2 | TRBV11-2 | - | CASSLQSGAYYEQYF | TGTGCCAGCAGCTTACAGAGCGGGGCTTACTACGAGCAGTACTTC
TRBJ2-5 | TRBD2 | TRBV4-2 | - | CASSRAGLAGERQETQYF | TGTGCCAGCAGCCGTGCGGGACTAGCGGGGGAAAGACAAGAGACCCAGTACTTC
TRBJ2-5 | TRBD2 | TRBV6-5 | - | CASSYLLAGLETQYF | TGTGCCAGCAGTTACCTACTAGCGGGGCTAGAGACCCAGTACTTC
TRBJ2-7 | TRBD1 | TRBV5-1 | - | CASSSGTGVYEQYF | TGCGCCAGCAGCTCCGGGACAGGAGTCTACGAGCAGTACTTC
TRBJ1-4 | TRBD1 | TRBV4-2 | - | CASSQPGQGASNEKLFF | TGTGCCAGCAGCCAACCCGGACAGGGGGCATCTAATGAAAAACTGTTTTTT
TRBJ1-5 | - | TRBV9 | - | CASSAQGFGQPQHF | TGTGCCAGCAGCGCCCAGGGTTTTGGCCAGCCCCAGCATTTT
TRBJ1-2 | - | TRBV14 | - | CASSQDWGQEGYTF | TGTGCCAGCAGCCAAGATTGGGGGCAGGAGGGCTACACCTTC
TRBJ1-1 | TRBD1 | TRBV2 | - | CASSRTGFTEAFF | TGTGCCAGCAGTAGGACAGGCTTCACTGAAGCTTTCTTT
TRBJ1-5 | TRBD1 | TRBV19 | once | CASSNTGEGSNQPQHF | TGTGCCAGTAGTAATACAGGGGAAGGGAGCAATCAGCCCCAGCATTTT
TRBJ1-5 | TRBD1 | TRBV5-8 | - | CASSPRTGNQPQHF | TGTGCCAGCAGCCCGAGGACAGGGAATCAGCCCCAGCATTTT
TRBJ2-1 | TRBD2 | TRBV24-1 | - | CATSDPIVAGDQDEQFF | TGTGCCACCAGTGACCCCATAGTAGCGGGGGATCAGGATGAGCAGTTCTTC
TRBJ2-1 | - | TRBV6-5 | - | CASSYSEAGSYNEQFF | TGTGCCAGCAGTTACTCGGAGGCAGGCTCCTACAATGAGCAGTTCTTC
TRBJ2-5 | - | TRBV29-1 | - | CSAAPGSETQYF | TGCAGCGCCGCCCCGGGGTCAGAGACCCAGTACTTC
TRBJ1-1 | TRBD1 | TRBV19 | once | CASRTGVRTEAFF | TGTGCCAGTAGGACAGGGGTTAGAACTGAAGCTTTCTTT
TRBJ1-5 | - | TRBV24-1 | - | CATSDSLSRGNQPQHF | TGTGCCACCAGTGATTCCCTGAGCAGGGGCAATCAGCCCCAGCATTTT
TRBJ1-6 | - | TRBV5-4 | - | CASTWGGAHNSPLHF | TGTGCCAGCACCTGGGGCGGGGCCCATAATTCACCCCTCCACTTT
TRBJ1-1 | TRBD1 | TRBV5-1 | - | CASSPGTGGLGTEAFF | TGCGCCAGCAGCCCGGGGACAGGGGGTTTGGGCACTGAAGCTTTCTTT
TRBJ1-4 | - | TRBV7-2 | few | CASSPLPGEKLFF | TGTGCCAGCAGCCCCCTTCCCGGTGAAAAACTGTTTTTT
TRBJ1-2 | - | TRBV2 | - | CASSDGIYGYTF | TGTGCCAGCAGTGACGGGATCTATGGCTACACCTTC
TRBJ2-3 | TRBD1 | TRBV27 | - | CASSLRDRVADTQYF | TGTGCCAGCAGTTTAAGGGACAGGGTGGCAGATACGCAGTATTTT
TRBJ2-7 | TRBD1 | TRBV3-1/TRBV3-2 | - | CASSQGQGTYEQYF | TGTGCCAGCAGCCAAGGACAGGGGACCTACGAGCAGTACTTC
TRBJ2-2 | - | TRBV27 | once | CASSLFGGADGELFF | TGTGCCAGCAGTTTATTCGGGGGTGCGGACGGGGAACTGTTTTTT
TRBJ1-1 | - | TRBV6-5 | - | CASRRDEAFF | TGTGCCAGCAGGAGAGATGAAGCTTTCTTT
TRBJ1-1 | - | TRBV5-6 | - | CASSLDRATEAFF | TGTGCCAGCAGCTTGGACAGGGCGACTGAAGCTTTCTTT
TRBJ2-7 | - | TRBV19 | few | CASTRSVYGAKEQYF | TGTGCCAGTACCCGCTCTGTCTATGGGGCGAAGGAGCAGTACTTC
TRBJ1-2 | TRBD1 | TRBV19 | - | CASSRVNPGQGSGYTF | TGTGCCAGTAGTAGGGTGAACCCGGGACAGGGGAGCGGCTACACCTTC
TRBJ1-2 | TRBD1 | TRBV5-1 | - | CASSLSRQGRGYGYTF | TGCGCCAGCAGCTTGAGCCGACAGGGTCGGGGCTATGGCTACACCTTC
TRBJ2-4 | TRBD1 | TRBV18 | - | CASSPRGGQGKPKNIQYF | TGTGCCAGCTCCCCGAGAGGGGGACAGGGGAAGCCCAAAAACATTCAGTACTTC
TRBJ2-2 | TRBD1 | TRBV11-2 | few | CASSLDPGQGAGTGELFF | TGTGCCAGCAGCTTAGACCCGGGACAGGGGGCAGGCACCGGGGAGCTGTTTTTT
TRBJ2-3 | TRBD2 | TRBV3-1/TRBV3-2 | few | CASSQDRLAGATDTQYF | TGTGCCAGCAGCCAAGATCGGCTAGCGGGGGCAACAGATACGCAGTATTTT
TRBJ1-4 | TRBD1 | TRBV4-1 | - | CASSQGDRDYEKLFF | TGCGCCAGCAGCCAAGGGGACAGGGACTATGAAAAACTGTTTTTT
TRBJ1-6 | TRBD1 | TRBV28 | - | CASSRRRDRGLSSYNSPLHF | TGTGCCAGCAGCCGACGCCGGGACAGGGGCCTGAGCTCCTATAATTCACCCCTCCACTTT
TRBJ1-6 | - | TRBV4-2 | - | CASSQESGSPLHF | TGTGCCAGCAGCCAGGAATCGGGATCACCCCTCCACTTT
TRBJ1-5 | - | TRBV27 | - | CASSPGGANQPQHF | TGTGCCAGCAGTCCCGGCGGAGCCAATCAGCCCCAGCATTTT
TRBJ1-3 | - | TRBV5-4 | - | CASSLGGEAGNTIYF | TGTGCCAGCAGCTTAGGGGGAGAGGCTGGAAACACCATATATTTT
TRBJ2-7 | TRBD2 | TRBV28 | - | CASRPPGTSGGATYEQYF | TGTGCCAGCAGGCCGCCCGGGACTAGCGGGGGGGCGACCTACGAGCAGTACTTC
TRBJ2-1 | - | TRBV2 | - | CASSEVGAGMIDEQFF | TGTGCCAGCAGTGAAGTGGGGGCAGGGATGATCGATGAGCAGTTCTTC